This entry features one TCR beta chain sequence. The CDR3 covers 16 residues. This specimen comes from a study of blood T cell repertoires in COVID-19. Overall study: Acute and convalescent COVID-19 samples came from the United States, Italy and Spain. T cells, B-cell-depleted T cells, or PBMCs provided the cDNA or gDNA that served as material.

Source study methods: Amplifying reference gene primers gave estimates of nucleated cell counts. This table comes from immunoSEQ multiplex PCR, and its TCRdb copy is limited to in-frame clones, with some not included. The V and J calls and clone size were taken over from that table, and D and trimming were inferred from the DNA. In the table there are around 120,000 clones, about 85% of which are singletons. V and J are TRBV7-5 and TRBJ2-2; the table gives TRBD1 as D, unverified against the DNA. TRBV7-5 is an annotated pseudogene. The receptor's source is a man at least 80 years old with acute or convalescent COVID-19. The sequencing input was peripheral blood. CDR3 nucleotide sequence: TGTGCCAGAAGCTTAAAGAAACAGCCGAACACCGGGGAGCTGTTTTTT. Translated: CARSLKKQPNTGELFF.